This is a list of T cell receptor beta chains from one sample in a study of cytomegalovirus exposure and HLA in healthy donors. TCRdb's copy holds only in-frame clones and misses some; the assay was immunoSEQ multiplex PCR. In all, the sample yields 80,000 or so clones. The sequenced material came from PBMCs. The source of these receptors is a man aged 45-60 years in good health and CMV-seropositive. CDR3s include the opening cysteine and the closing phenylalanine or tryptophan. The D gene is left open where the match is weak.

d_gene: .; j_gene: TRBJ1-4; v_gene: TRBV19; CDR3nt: TGTGCCAGTAGTATGATGGAGGAGGGAGAAAAACTGTTTTTT; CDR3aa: CASSMMEEGEKLFF
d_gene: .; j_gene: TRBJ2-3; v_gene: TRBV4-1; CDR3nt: TGCGCCAGCAGCCAATTCAGGGTCGCAGATACGCAGTATTTT; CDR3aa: CASSQFRVADTQYF
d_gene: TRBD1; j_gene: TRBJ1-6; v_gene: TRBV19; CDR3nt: TGTGCCAGTAGTCCCGACAGGGGTAATTCACCCCTCCACTTT; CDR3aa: CASSPDRGNSPLHF
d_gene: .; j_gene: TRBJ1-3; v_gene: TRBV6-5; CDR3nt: TGTGCCAGCAGTTCAGGGGAGTCCGGAAACACCATATATTTT; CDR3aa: CASSSGESGNTIYF
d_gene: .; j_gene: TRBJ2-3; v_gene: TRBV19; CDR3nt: TGTGCCAGTAGTCCCCCTGGGGCCTTAAGCACAGATACGCAGTATTTT; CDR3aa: CASSPPGALSTDTQYF
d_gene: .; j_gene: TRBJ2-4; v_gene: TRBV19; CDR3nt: TGTGCCAGTTGGGGCAGGGAAGGGCTAGCCAAAAACATTCAGTACTTC; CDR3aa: CASWGREGLAKNIQYF
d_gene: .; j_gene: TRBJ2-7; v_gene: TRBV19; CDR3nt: TGTGCCAGTAGTAAAACAGGACCGAACGAGCAGTACTTC; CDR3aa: CASSKTGPNEQYF
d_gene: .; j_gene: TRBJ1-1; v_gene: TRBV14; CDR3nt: TGTGCCAGCAGCCAAAGTCGGGGGGGGACTGAAGCTTTCTTT; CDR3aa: CASSQSRGGTEAFF
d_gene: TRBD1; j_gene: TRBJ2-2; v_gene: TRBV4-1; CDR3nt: TGCGCCAGCAGCCGGGGATCGGGACAGGGGGCCGGGGAGCTGTTTTTT; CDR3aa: CASSRGSGQGAGELFF
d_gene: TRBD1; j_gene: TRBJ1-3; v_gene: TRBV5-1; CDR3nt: TGCGCCAGCAGCTTGGTACAGGGGGCGGACACCATATATTTT; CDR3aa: CASSLVQGADTIYF
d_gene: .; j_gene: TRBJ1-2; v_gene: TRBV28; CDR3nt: TGTGCCAGCAGTTTAAACGGAGTCTTCGATGGCTACACCTTC; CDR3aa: CASSLNGVFDGYTF
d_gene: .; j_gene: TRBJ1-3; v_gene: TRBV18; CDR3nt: TGTGCCAGCTCACCACCCGGGACATCGGACACCATATATTTT; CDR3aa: CASSPPGTSDTIYF
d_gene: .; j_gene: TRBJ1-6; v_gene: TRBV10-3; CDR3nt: TGTGCCATCAGAGTGTCACAGGCTCAGGATTCACCCCTCCACTTT; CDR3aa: CAIRVSQAQDSPLHF
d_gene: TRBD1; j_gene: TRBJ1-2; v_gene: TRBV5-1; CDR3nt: TGCGCCAGCAGCTTATCCCGGGACAGCCATTACTATGGCTACACCTTC; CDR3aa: CASSLSRDSHYYGYTF
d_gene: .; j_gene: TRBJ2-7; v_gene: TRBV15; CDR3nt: TGTGCCACCAGCCCCTGGGGGGACTACGAGCAGTACTTC; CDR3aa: CATSPWGDYEQYF
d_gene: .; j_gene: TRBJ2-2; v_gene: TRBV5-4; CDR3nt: TGTGCCAGCAGCCTCTTTTACGGTGGAGATACCGGGGAGCTGTTTTTT; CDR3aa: CASSLFYGGDTGELFF
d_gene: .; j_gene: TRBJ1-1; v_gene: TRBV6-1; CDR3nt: TGTGCCAGCTCAGGGGCGTGGAACACTGAAGCTTTCTTT; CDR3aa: CASSGAWNTEAFF
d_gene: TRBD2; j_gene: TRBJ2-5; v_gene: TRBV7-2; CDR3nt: TGTGCCAGCAGGGGTAAGGGGACTAGCGGGCAAGAGACCCAGTACTTC; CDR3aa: CASRGKGTSGQETQYF
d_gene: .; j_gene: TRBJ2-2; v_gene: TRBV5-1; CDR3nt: TGCGCCAGCAGCCCCGTGGAGGGGGCGAGCGGGGAGCTGTTTTTT; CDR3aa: CASSPVEGASGELFF
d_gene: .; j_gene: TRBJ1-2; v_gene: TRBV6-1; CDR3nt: TGTGCCAGCAGTGTGGATGTGGTCGGGTGGGGCAACTATGGCTACACCTTC; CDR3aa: CASSVDVVGWGNYGYTF
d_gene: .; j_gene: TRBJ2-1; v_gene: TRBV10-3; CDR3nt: TGTGCCATCAGCGCAGGGGAATCCTACAATGAGCAGTTCTTC; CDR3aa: CAISAGESYNEQFF
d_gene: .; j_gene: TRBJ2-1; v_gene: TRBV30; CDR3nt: TGTGCCTGGAGTCCATCCCGGGTTAGCTCCTACAATGAGCAGTTCTTC; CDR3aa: CAWSPSRVSSYNEQFF
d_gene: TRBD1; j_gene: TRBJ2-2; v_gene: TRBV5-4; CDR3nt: TGTGCCAGCAGCTGGCAGGACAGGGACACCGGGGAGCTGTTTTTT; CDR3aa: CASSWQDRDTGELFF
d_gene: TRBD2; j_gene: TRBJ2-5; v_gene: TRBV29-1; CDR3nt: TGCAGCGTTGACGGGAGGGAGACCCAGTACTTC; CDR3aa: CSVDGRETQYF
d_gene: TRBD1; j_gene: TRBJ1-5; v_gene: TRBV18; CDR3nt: TGTGCCAGCTCACCGACAGGGGTTCGGCAGCCCCAGCATTTT; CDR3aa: CASSPTGVRQPQHF
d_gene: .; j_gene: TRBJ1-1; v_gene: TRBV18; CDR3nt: TGTGCCAGCTCACTAAGACAGGTTAATCGAAAAAACACTGAAGCTTTCTTT; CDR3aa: CASSLRQVNRKNTEAFF
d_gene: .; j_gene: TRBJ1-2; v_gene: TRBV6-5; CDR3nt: TGTGCCAGCAGGGCCCCAGCAGGGAGGAATGGTGGCTACACCTTC; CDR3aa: CASRAPAGRNGGYTF
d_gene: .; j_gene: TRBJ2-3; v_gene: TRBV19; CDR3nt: TGTGCCAGTAGATCAATCGGGAGTGCGACAGATACGCAGTATTTT; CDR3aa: CASRSIGSATDTQYF